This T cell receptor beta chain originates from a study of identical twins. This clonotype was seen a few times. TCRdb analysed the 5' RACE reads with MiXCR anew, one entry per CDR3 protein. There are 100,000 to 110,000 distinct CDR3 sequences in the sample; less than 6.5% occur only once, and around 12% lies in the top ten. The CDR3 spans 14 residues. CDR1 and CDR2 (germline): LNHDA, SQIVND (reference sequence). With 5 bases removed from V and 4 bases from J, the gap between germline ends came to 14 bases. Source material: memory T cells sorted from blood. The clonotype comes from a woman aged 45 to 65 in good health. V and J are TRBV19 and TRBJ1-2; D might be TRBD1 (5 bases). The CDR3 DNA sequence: TGTGCCAGTAGTCCTACCGACAGCGCCTATGGCTACACCTTC. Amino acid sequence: CASSPTDSAYGYTF.